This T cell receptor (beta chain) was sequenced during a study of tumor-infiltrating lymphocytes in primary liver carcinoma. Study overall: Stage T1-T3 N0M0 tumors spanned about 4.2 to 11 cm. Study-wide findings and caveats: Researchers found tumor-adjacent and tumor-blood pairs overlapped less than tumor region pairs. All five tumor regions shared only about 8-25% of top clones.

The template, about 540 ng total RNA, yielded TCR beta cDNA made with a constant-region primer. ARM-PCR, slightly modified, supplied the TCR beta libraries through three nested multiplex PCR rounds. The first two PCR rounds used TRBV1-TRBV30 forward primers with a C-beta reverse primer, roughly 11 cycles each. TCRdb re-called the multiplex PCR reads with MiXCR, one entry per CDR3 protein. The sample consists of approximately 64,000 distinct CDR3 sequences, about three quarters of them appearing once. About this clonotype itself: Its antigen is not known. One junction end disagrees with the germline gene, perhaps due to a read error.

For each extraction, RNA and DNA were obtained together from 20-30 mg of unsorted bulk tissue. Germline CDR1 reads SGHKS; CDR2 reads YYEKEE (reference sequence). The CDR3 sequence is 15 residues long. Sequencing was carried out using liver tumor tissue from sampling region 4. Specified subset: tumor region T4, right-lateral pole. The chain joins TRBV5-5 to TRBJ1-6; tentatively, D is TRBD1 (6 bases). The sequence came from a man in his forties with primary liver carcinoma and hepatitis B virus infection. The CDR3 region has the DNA TGTGTCAGCAGCCCTACCGGGACATGTGATTCACCCCTCCACTTT. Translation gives CVSSPTGTCDSPLHF.